A selection of T cell receptor beta chains follows, all from one sample in a study of cytomegalovirus exposure and HLA in healthy donors. Data came from immunoSEQ multiplex PCR; TCRdb stores just in-frame clones and leaves some out. Of approximately 250,000 clones in the sample, around 80% were seen once. The sample taken for sequencing was PBMCs. The receptors were sampled from a boy aged 10-17 years in good health and CMV-seronegative. CDR3s leave out the opening cysteine and the closing phenylalanine or tryptophan. Fields, in order: V gene, D gene, clone size, CDR3 protein. A D gene is named only where the DNA matches it firmly. Where a row states a size, it is once, few, many or the class of an expanded clone; other rows omit it.

TRBV6-6,.,once,ASSYASYEQY
TRBV7-8,TRBD2,few,ASGPLAGTYNEQF
TRBV5-1,TRBD1,.,ASSPLTGDNYGYT
TRBV7-9,TRBD1,.,ASSFELAGGFFRNTEAF
TRBV27,TRBD1,.,ASSHQGDGNYGYT
TRBV18,.,.,ASSPSGRGTGYT
TRBV2,.,.,ASSDRAPKGGNEQF
TRBV9,TRBD2,.,ASSPRTDKYRTSGERTTGELF
TRBV19,.,.,ASSKDREKLF
TRBV30,TRBD1,once,AWGQGRDEKLF